Following are 18 T cell receptor beta chains from one sample sequenced in a study of blood T cell repertoires in COVID-19. Assay: immunoSEQ multiplex PCR; the TCRdb copy retains only in-frame clones and omits some. The table has roughly 250,000 clones, about 82% seen once; the top ten hold 5.5% to 7.5%. The sequenced sample consisted of peripheral blood. The receptors come from a woman aged 60-75 years with active or convalescent COVID-19.

In this sample, this clone turned up once. The genes are TRBV28 and TRBJ2-1; tentative D call: TRBD1 (5 bases). Germline CDR1 MDHEN, CDR2 SYDVKM. V shed 3 bases and J shed 0 bases, with 12 bases lying between them. CDR3 length equals 16 residues. The CDR3 protein is CASSFWGLSSYNEQFF. CDR3 nucleotide sequence: TGTGCCAGCAGTTTCTGGGGCCTTAGCTCCTACAATGAGCAGTTCTTC.

The chain has TRBV2 and TRBJ2-1; 8 bases match TRBD1. With V trimmed by 3 bases and J by 6 bases, 7 bases remained unmatched. This CDR3 is 15 amino acids long. The germline gives CDR1 SNHLY, CDR2 FYNNEI. CDR3 DNA sequence: TGTGCCAGCAGTGACGGCAGGGGGCTGTTCAATGAGCAGTTCTTC. This translates into CASSDGRGLFNEQFF.

V and J are TRBV11-2 and TRBJ2-1, with a possible D match to TRBD2 (6 bases). The germline V and J ends were trimmed by 5 bases and 6 bases, with 20 bases remaining between them. There are 16 residues in the CDR3. The germline V gene encodes CDR1 SGHAT and CDR2 FQNNGV. CDR3 sequence reads: CASSTSGVGGSNEQFF. CDR3 nucleotide sequence: TGTGCCAGCAGCACCTCGGGGGTGGGAGGCAGCAATGAGCAGTTCTTC.

The V gene is TRBV5-1, the J gene TRBJ1-1; D perhaps matches TRBD1 (6 bases). Trimming shortened V by 4 bases and J by 5 bases, and 9 bases separated the two germline ends. The CDR3 runs to 12 residues. CDR1 and CDR2 from the germline V gene are SGHRS and YFSETQ. In DNA form, the CDR3 reads TGCGCCAGCAGCGAGGGGGGGACTGAAGCTTTCTTT. It codes for CASSEGGTEAFF.

The chain is built from TRBV7-9 and TRBJ2-3; 7 bases match TRBD2. The CDR3 runs to 15 residues. V dropped 6 bases and J dropped 3; count of bases not matched to a gene: 9. Germline-derived CDR1 and CDR2 are SEHNR and FQNEAQ (reference sequence). The CDR3 reads CASRLSGIGTDTQYF. The CDR3 DNA follows: TGTGCCAGCAGGTTGAGCGGGATCGGGACAGATACGCAGTATTTT. Based on the CDR3 plus reference TRBV7-9 and TRBJ2-3, the full variable domain is DTGVSQNPRHKITKRGQNVTFRCDPISEHNRLYWYRQTLGQGPEFLTYFQNEAQLEKSRLLSDRFSAERPKGSFSTLEIQRTEQGDSAMYLCASRLSGIGTDTQYFGPGTRLTVL.

The rearrangement uses TRBV25-1 and TRBJ2-5, with 7 bases identical to TRBD2. Germline values: CDR1 MGHDK, CDR2 SYGVNS. The V and J ends lost 7 bases and 4 bases, in that order; junction bases with no gene match: 12. This CDR3 has 15 amino acids. CDR3 DNA sequence: TGTGCCAGCAAAAGCATGGAGGGAGGGCGAGAGACCCAGTACTTC. The encoded protein is CASKSMEGGRETQYF. The variable domain in full, completed from reference TRBV25-1 and TRBJ2-5, reads EADIYQTPRYLVIGTGKKITLECSQTMGHDKMYWYQQDPGMELHLIHYSYGVNSTEKGDLSSESTVSRIRTEHFPLTLESARPSHTSQYLCASKSMEGGRETQYFGPGTRLLVL.

The V call is TRBV4-2, the J call TRBJ2-2, with D tentatively TRBD1 (5 bases). Germline V lookup: CDR1 LGHNA, CDR2 YNFKEQ. The CDR3 covers 14 residues. The ends were cut back, 6 bases at V and 8 bases at J, with 16 bases in the middle. The CDR3 loop reads CASRPNRNAGELFF. The CDR3 region has the DNA TGTGCCAGCAGGCCGAACAGGAACGCGGGGGAGCTGTTTTTT.

The chain links TRBV6-5 to TRBJ1-6, with TRBD1 matching 8 bases. The V gene's germline CDR1 is MNHEY and CDR2 SVGAGI. The CDR3 covers 13 residues. J lost 4 bases, V lost 11 bases, and 4 bases had no gene match. The CDR3 coding sequence is TGTGCCGGTAGGACAGGGTATAATTCACCCCTCCACTTT. The encoded protein is CAGRTGYNSPLHF.

The chain employs TRBV2 and TRBJ2-1; possibly TRBD1 for D (5 bases). Trimming took 8 bases from V and 3 from J, leaving 14 bases between them. Germline lookup yields CDR1 SNHLY and CDR2 FYNNEI. This CDR3 is built from 14 residues. CDR3 sequence reads: CASQGTQLYNEQFF. CDR3 nucleotides: TGTGCCAGCCAGGGAACTCAACTCTACAATGAGCAGTTCTTC.

The V and J genes are TRBV18 and TRBJ1-2; possibly TRBD1 for D (5 bases). The CDR3 is made up of 14 amino acids. The V end lost 6 bases, the J end lost 4 bases, and 15 bases lay between the germline ends. Germline-derived CDR1 and CDR2 are KGHSH and LQKENI. CDR3: CASSTTVFSYGYTF. CDR3 coding DNA: TGTGCCAGCTCCACGACAGTATTTTCCTATGGCTACACCTTC.

The chain recombines TRBV4-1 with TRBJ1-2; TRBD1 might be the D (6 bases). Germline CDR1 reads MGHRA; CDR2 reads YSYEKL. Trimming cost V 4 bases and J 8 bases, with 11 bases left between them. The CDR3 runs 12 residues. CDR3 in amino acids: CASSPGADGYTF. CDR3 sequence (DNA): TGCGCCAGCAGCCCAGGGGCGGACGGCTACACCTTC.

The chain carries TRBV19 and TRBJ1-4; tentative D call: TRBD1 (6 bases). This CDR3 is built from 14 residues. Deletions cut 6 bases from V and 6 bases from J, with 14 bases between. Germline values: CDR1 LNHDA, CDR2 SQIVND (reference sequence). CDR3 loop: CASRGGASDEKLFF. The CDR3 nucleotides read TGTGCCAGTAGGGGGGGGGCCAGTGATGAAAAACTGTTTTTT.

The sample holds a few counts of this clone. The chain employs TRBV3-1 (or the pseudogene TRBV3-2) and TRBJ2-2; 7 nucleotides match TRBD1. J gave up 7 bases and V 3 bases, and 8 bases lay outside the gene matches. CDR3 length: 15 amino acids. Per germline, CDR1 LGHDT and CDR2 YNNKEL (reference sequence). As DNA, the CDR3 is TGTGCCAGCAGCCAGCTCAATACAGGGGTCGGGGAGCTGTTTTTT. As protein: CASSQLNTGVGELFF.

V usage is TRBV6-1 and J usage is TRBJ1-5; the match to TRBD1 covers 7 bases. The CDR3 contains 14 residues. Germline CDR1 MNHNS, CDR2 SASEGT. The V gene end was trimmed by 2 bases and the J gene end by 4 bases; junction bases not matched to a gene: 2. This chain's CDR3 is CASSEYRGNQPQHF. The CDR3 DNA reads as TGTGCCAGCAGTGAATACAGGGGAAATCAGCCCCAGCATTTT.

Written as DNA, the CDR3 is TGCGCCAGCAGCCAAGATTCAGGACTGTATGGAGATACGCAGTATTTT. It codes for CASSQDSGLYGDTQYF. The V call is TRBV4-1, the J call TRBJ2-3, with D maybe TRBD2 (5 bases). V was shortened by 0 bases and J by 5 bases, with 15 bases between the two germline ends. CDR3 length: 16 amino acids. Looked up from germline, CDR1 is MGHRA and CDR2 is YSYEKL.

The V gene is TRBV7-9, the J gene TRBJ2-2, with 7 bases identical to TRBD2. CDR1 is SEHNR and CDR2 is FQNEAQ in the germline V gene (reference sequence). The CDR3 covers 16 residues. Unmatched junction bases numbered 6, after V lost 3 bases and J lost 2 bases. This chain's CDR3 is CASSFGLAENTGELFF. CDR3 nucleotides: TGTGCCAGCAGCTTCGGTCTAGCGGAAAACACCGGGGAGCTGTTTTTT.

V and J are TRBV11-2 and TRBJ1-6; D gene unclear. Germline assignment: CDR1 SGHAT and CDR2 FQNNGV. Trimming took 4 bases from V and 7 from J, leaving 11 bases between them. The CDR3 extends over 14 amino acids. Written as DNA, the CDR3 is TGTGCCAGCAGCTGGACTACGGGGAATTCACCCCTCCACTTT. Translating it yields CASSWTTGNSPLHF.

The chain joins TRBV30 to TRBJ2-3; D is undetermined. The V gene's germline CDR1 is GTSNPN and CDR2 SVGIG (reference sequence). V was shortened by 3 bases and J by 2 bases, with 9 bases between the two germline ends. There are 13 residues in the CDR3. The CDR3 DNA sequence: TGTGCCTGGAGCTACCGGGTCACAGATACGCAGTATTTT. This translates into CAWSYRVTDTQYF.